In this sample, the clone carrying this T cell receptor (beta chain) turned up a few times. Its matching antigen is unknown. This entry is derived from a study of Graves' ophthalmopathy and Graves' hyperthyroidism. Study-level information: If no ophthalmopathy appeared within 18 months of follow-up, hyperthyroidism was termed stable.

Investigators amplified TCR beta CDR3 regions from RNA transcripts. The workflow started with a first-round RT-PCR run with HTBI primers and then moved on to a second-round multiplex PCR. TCRdb processed the multiplex PCR reads anew with MiXCR; each CDR3 protein has one entry. This sample has over a million distinct CDR3 sequences; approximately 35% occur once, and the top ten carry 11%. Study-wide results and caveats: Most thyroid clonotypes with frequency above 0.001 were detected in blood too.

No donor had other autoimmune disease, uncontrolled infection, pregnancy or lactation. Thyroid ultrasound, orbital computed tomography, TRAb, serum thyroxine and clinical symptoms formed the basis of diagnosis. The TCR sequence derives from an adult man with Graves' hyperthyroidism. The sequenced sample consisted of peripheral blood or thyroid tissue (not recorded which).

CDR3 residues: CATRGGGPYSNQPQHF. The CDR3 coding sequence is TGTGCCACCCGCGGGGGAGGGCCCTATAGCAATCAGCCCCAGCATTTT. The chain has TRBV27 and TRBJ1-5; D may be TRBD1 (5 bases). The germline V and J ends were trimmed by 10 bases and 0 bases, with 19 bases remaining between them. The CDR3 spans 16 residues. Germline CDR1 reads MNHEY; CDR2 reads SMNVEV (reference sequence).